This TCR beta chain derives from a study of T cells in Graves' hyperthyroidism and ophthalmopathy. The table lists this clonotype with many counts. The antigen remains unidentified. The TCR beta CDR3 regions underwent amplification using RNA transcripts as the source. The HTBI set primed first-round TCR CDR3 RT-PCR. MiXCR, run by TCRdb on the multiplex PCR reads, gives a single entry per CDR3 protein. This table holds 480,000 or so distinct CDR3 sequences, over 45% found once. Study-level results: Median prediction lead before ophthalmopathy onset was 6.5 to 7 months with the model. In the analysis, a 13 V-J model separated ophthalmopathy from stable hyperthyroidism. Blood samples included most of the expanded thyroid clonotypes exceeding 0.001.

The CDR3 has 11 residues. V was trimmed by 5 bases and J by 3 bases, leaving 8 bases between them. CDR1 and CDR2 from the germline V gene are SQVTM and ANQGSEA. The source of this sequence is an adult woman with Graves' disease, either hyperthyroidism or ophthalmopathy (not recorded which). The chain links TRBV29-1 to TRBJ2-7, with a tentative D call TRBD1 (6 bases). The sequenced sample consisted of peripheral blood or thyroid tissue (not recorded which). The CDR3 is CSVLRGYEQYF. The CDR3 DNA sequence: TGCAGCGTTCTCAGGGGCTACGAGCAGTACTTC.